This T cell receptor beta chain was recovered during a study of control samples from healthy donors and cancer patients (dated by TCRdb to 2020 to 2022). Regarding this clone: Its antigen is still unknown. Per-base qualities were not stored, and no clone one base away is much larger.

Library preparation was by the immunoSEQ multiplex PCR assay. TCRdb stores this immuneACCESS table with in-frame sequences only. Part of the clones is absent; in the studies checked, under half of the shortfall reflects unresolved V genes, and no reason is known for the rest. In this sample the table shows over 75,000 clones, about nine tenths of which occur a single time. About a sixth of the sample lies in the top ten. Via the germline V gene (reference sequence), CDR1 is SGHNT and CDR2 YYREEE. Trimming at the junction amounts to 3 bases on V and 1 base on J, and the germline ends lie 16 bases apart. From cysteine to phenylalanine, the CDR3 is 16 amino acids long. CDR3 DNA is the only sequence kept; it has 48 bases, read in frame from the first base.

Rearrangement joined TRBV5-4 to TRBJ2-5; the D match is possibly TRBD1 or TRBD2, with 5 bases aligned in each. Material for sequencing was blood. This sequence was found in a man under 40 in good health. In nucleotides, the sequence is TGTGCCAGCAGCTACGGGACCATAGGCGTCCAAGAGACCCAGTACTTC. Translated, this is CASSYGTIGVQETQYF.